This T cell receptor beta chain came from a study of shared clonotypes between healthy human individuals. Study details: There were three CD4 naive, three CD4 memory, two CD8 naive and one CD8 memory plates per donor. Notes on the study in general: Inspection by rarefaction showed sorted-subset sequencing to be incomplete despite large depth. Sampling was confined to blood; repertoires within tissues likely differ.

Generated by immunoSEQ multiplex PCR, the TCRdb table keeps only in-frame clones and is missing some. Counted here are about 2,200,000 clones, around 93% occurring once; the ten biggest clones make up 1.5% to 2%. Cells designated naive CD8 were CD45RO-negative and were positively selected for CCR7, with terminally differentiated effector memory CD45RA+ cells excluded. On this clone: The antigen is unknown.

Trimming removed 5 bases at V and 7 bases at J, with 9 bases between. This CDR3 contains 12 residues. Germline CDR1 is SEHNR and CDR2 is FQNEAQ (reference sequence). This sequence joins TRBV7-9 and TRBJ2-1; no definite D call. This TCR derives from a man between 18 and 35 years old in good health. Some clones in this sample may be carry-over from other donors' samples. Sample: naive CD8+ T cells from PBMCs. The CDR3 reads CASSVVKNEQFF. CDR3 bases: TGTGCCAGCAGCGTAGTTAAGAATGAGCAGTTCTTC.